This record looks at one TCR beta chain sequence and its context. This clonotype was detected many times. The antigen it binds to is not known. No clone much larger than this one lies a single base away; base qualities are absent. V loses 7 bases at its end and J loses 5 bases; junction bases beyond the gene matches: 0. Spanning cysteine to phenylalanine, the CDR3 consists of 11 amino acids. This entry keeps only the CDR3 DNA: 33 bases, framed from base 1. CDR1 SNHLY and CDR2 FYNNEI are derived from the germline V gene. Reading the label with the study, this specimen's treatment or condition is: live attenuated yellow fever vaccine strain. At every blood-draw timepoint, two biological replicates of bulk PBMCs were collected. A standard Ficoll-Paque protocol was used to isolate PBMCs from peripheral blood. TriZol was used to extract RNA from bulk PBMCs, CD4 and CD8 fractions, and dextramer-positive and dextramer-negative fractions.

The sample comes from a study of T cells after yellow fever vaccination (dated by TCRdb to about 2019). Notes on the research overall: Libraries from fractions with low cell numbers were prepared with the SMART-Seq v4 Ultra Low Input RNA kit. Bulk PBMC replicates and cell subsets were isolated from blood drawn at multiple timepoints before and after both primary and secondary immunization. The cohort comprised two healthy male donors, one aged 18 to 30 and one aged 30 to 40 years. To follow T-cell clones before and after primary and booster YFV17D yellow fever vaccination, bulk TCR alpha and beta repertoires were sequenced over time. Beyond this particular receptor, the publication reports: A small fraction of clonotypes appeared in both the CD4 and CD8 compartments, likely as a result of convergent recombination. FACS-sorted repertoires could contain abundant contaminating clonotypes from the bulk population, so computational filtering was required. Only a couple of donors were included in the study, so the extent to which the findings can be generalized is limited. The secondary T-cell response was weaker than the primary response but faster, peaking on day 5 instead of day 15. After the booster, most clones that had expanded after primary vaccination were detected again (roughly 95% of CD4 and around nine tenths of CD8), suggesting broad maintenance of memory.

Sequencing instrument: Illumina NovaSeq 6000. Synthesis of TCR cDNA relied on 5'RACE template switching, a step that introduced a universal primer site along with unique molecular identifiers. cDNA synthesis was primed from both the TCR alpha and TCR beta constant segments. Library amplification used two PCR steps, and the second PCR step added sample barcodes and sequencing adapters. Sequencing of libraries was performed on Illumina HiSeq 2500 (2x100 bp) or NovaSeq (2x150 bp). As for the authors' bioinformatics: Demultiplexing of reads and collapsing into UMI consensus sequences were performed with MIGEC, and V(D)J alignment was carried out with MiXCR. Vaccine-responding clonotypes were defined with edgeR using replicate PBMC samples, requiring FDR below 0.01 and a log2 fold change above 5 up to day 15. Each bulk clonotype was labeled CD4 or CD8 based on which sequenced repertoire, CD4 or CD8, contained the clonotype at higher abundance. TCRdb itself trimmed the public reads at Q25 with fastp, ran MiXCR and retained productive beta chains. Entries are consolidated by CDR3 protein sequence, retaining the most common genes and DNA. TCRdb, rather than the study authors, made the V and J calls. The sample has 300,000 to 350,000 distinct CDR3 sequences on record, approximately 3.9% of them singletons. Approximately 24% of the sample is held by the ten biggest clonotypes.

The chain is made from TRBV2 and TRBJ1-2; a stretch of 8 junction bases matches TRBD1. This TCR derives from a man aged 18 to 35 who received the YFV17D yellow fever vaccine. The sequences come from PBMCs, collected 5 days after the yellow fever booster vaccination. The nucleotide sequence is given as TGTGCCAGCAACAGGGGGTATGGCTACACCTTC. This sequence encodes CASNRGYGYTF.